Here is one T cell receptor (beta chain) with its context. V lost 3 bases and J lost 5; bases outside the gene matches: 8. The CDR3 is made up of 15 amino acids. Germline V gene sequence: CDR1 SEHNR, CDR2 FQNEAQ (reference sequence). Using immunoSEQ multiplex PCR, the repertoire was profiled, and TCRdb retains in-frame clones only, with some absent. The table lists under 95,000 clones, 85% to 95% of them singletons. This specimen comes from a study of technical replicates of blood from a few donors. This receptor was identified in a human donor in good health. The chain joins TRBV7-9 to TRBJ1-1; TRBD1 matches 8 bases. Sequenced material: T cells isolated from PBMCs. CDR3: CASSLRRTGRTEAFF. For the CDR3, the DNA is TGTGCCAGCAGCTTGAGACGGACAGGGAGGACTGAAGCTTTCTTT. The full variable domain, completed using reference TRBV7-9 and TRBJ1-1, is DTGVSQNPRHKITKRGQNVTFRCDPISEHNRLYWYRQTLGQGPEFLTYFQNEAQLEKSRLLSDRFSAERPKGSFSTLEIQRTEQGDSAMYLCASSLRRTGRTEAFFGQGTRLTVV.